These 27 T cell receptor beta chains were all obtained from the same sample, sequenced in a study of shared clonotypes between healthy human individuals (dated by TCRdb to 2018 to 2021). CD8 naive samples were CD45RO-negative cells positively selected for CCR7, giving a CD45RA+CCR7+ population that excluded TemRA cells. To prepare the library, the immunoSEQ multiplex PCR assay was applied. TCRdb carries this immuneACCESS record with in-frame sequences only. Its versions omit some clonotypes, under half of them owing to an unresolved V gene in the studies checked, with the rest unexplained. The sample profile shows around 2,100,000 clones; around 96% of them were found once. The ten largest clones capture approximately 1.2% of the sample. Sequencing input: naive CD8+ T cells sorted from blood. The cell subset or site label, as the study defines it: CD45RA+CCR7+. Receptors were obtained from a man aged 18-30 years in good health.

This chain links TRBV4-1 with TRBJ1-1, with no clear D. This CDR3 region has 13 residues. The V gene's germline CDR1 is MGHRA and CDR2 YSYEKL. V dropped 1 base and J dropped 6 bases, with 9 bases sitting between them. This CDR3 is CASSQVGLAEAFF. DNA for the CDR3: TGCGCCAGCAGCCAAGTTGGTTTAGCTGAAGCTTTCTTT.

This clone was recorded only once. V usage is TRBV5-4 and J usage is TRBJ2-1, with 10 bases that match TRBD1. The CDR3 has 15 residues. Per the germline V gene, CDR1 is SGHNT and CDR2 is YYREEE (reference sequence). The V and J ends lost 4 bases and 10 bases, in that order; junction bases with no gene match: 11. CDR3 in amino acids: CASSPTGGLGEEQFF. CDR3 sequence (DNA): TGTGCCAGCAGCCCGACAGGGGGCCTCGGGGAGGAGCAGTTCTTC.

This rearrangement joins TRBV6-1 to TRBJ2-7; TRBD2 agrees at 11 bases. Trimming at V came to 0 bases and at J to 3 bases, leaving 10 bases not matched to a gene. The CDR3 has 18 residues. Germline V gives CDR1 MNHNS, CDR2 SASEGT. This CDR3 is CASSEAALLLAGVYEQYF. The CDR3 DNA sequence: TGTGCCAGCAGTGAAGCGGCCCTGCTACTAGCGGGGGTCTACGAGCAGTACTTC.

The chain joins TRBV7-2 to TRBJ2-7, with TRBD2 matching over 10 bases. The CDR3 has 14 amino acids. J gave up 4 bases and V 5 bases, and 5 bases lay outside the gene matches. Germline CDR1 reads SGHTA; CDR2 reads FQGNSA. CDR3 residues: CASSSSGRYYEQYF. CDR3 DNA: TGTGCCAGCAGCAGTAGCGGGAGGTATTACGAGCAGTACTTC.

For this clone: Other nucleotide sequences from this sample produce the same CDR3. The gene calls are TRBV7-9 and TRBJ2-1; no definite D call. Trimming removed 2 bases at V and 7 bases at J, with 6 bases between. The CDR3 runs to 12 residues. The V gene's germline CDR1 is SEHNR and CDR2 FQNEAQ (reference sequence). CDR3 amino acids: CASSLSGNEQFF. The CDR3 DNA reads as TGTGCCAGCAGCTTAAGTGGAAATGAGCAGTTCTTC. The complete variable domain, with remaining parts taken from reference TRBV7-9 and TRBJ2-1, reads DTGVSQNPRHKITKRGQNVTFRCDPISEHNRLYWYRQTLGQGPEFLTYFQNEAQLEKSRLLSDRFSAERPKGSFSTLEIQRTEQGDSAMYLCASSLSGNEQFFGPGTRLTVL.

Turning to this clone: Additional DNA sequences in this sample encode the identical CDR3. V and J are TRBV6-5 and TRBJ1-1, with a possible D match to TRBD1 (5 bases). CDR3 size: 14 residues. Germline assignment: CDR1 MNHEY and CDR2 SVGAGI. Trimming removed 2 bases from V and 4 bases from J, with 11 bases in between. The CDR3 coding sequence is TGTGCCAGCAGTTACGAGGGGTGGGGCACTGAAGCTTTCTTT. It translates to CASSYEGWGTEAFF.

The V gene is TRBV6-5, the J gene TRBJ2-1; D is unclear. This CDR3 comprises 13 residues. Germline CDR1 and CDR2: MNHEY and SVGAGI. V lost 2 bases to trimming and J lost 6 bases, with 8 bases between them. DNA for the CDR3: TGTGCCAGCAGTTACGGGCAAATCAATGAGCAGTTCTTC. It encodes CASSYGQINEQFF.

The chain is built from TRBV7-9 and TRBJ2-5; D call uncertain. V lost 2 bases and J 3 bases, leaving 13 bases between the germline ends. There are 15 residues in the CDR3. Germline V gives CDR1 SEHNR, CDR2 FQNEAQ (reference sequence). The DNA for the CDR3 is TGTGCCAGCAGCTTAAATGGACCACGGGAAGAGACCCAGTACTTC. It yields the protein CASSLNGPREETQYF.

The V call is TRBV4-1, the J call TRBJ1-6; a weak D match, TRBD1 (5 bases). V gave up 2 bases and J gave up 2 bases, with 19 bases separating them. CDR1 and CDR2 from the germline V gene are MGHRA and YSYEKL. CDR3 length: 19 residues. The CDR3 reads CASSQTLNGGSTYNSPLHF. Here the CDR3 DNA reads TGCGCCAGCAGCCAAACGCTCAATGGGGGATCGACCTATAATTCACCCCTCCACTTT.

The chain employs TRBV27 and TRBJ2-1, with TRBD2 matching over 8 bases. Trimming cost V 3 bases and J 3 bases; bases outside gene matches: 7. This CDR3 region has 16 residues. Germline CDR1 reads MNHEY; CDR2 reads SMNVEV (reference sequence). The CDR3 region is CASSFLETSGYNEQFF. CDR3 coding DNA: TGTGCCAGCAGTTTTTTGGAAACTAGCGGCTACAATGAGCAGTTCTTC.

This chain uses TRBV10-2 with TRBJ2-1; D may match TRBD1 or TRBD2 (5 bases each). V gave up 8 bases and J gave up 1 base, with 18 bases separating them. The CDR3 extends over 16 amino acids. CDR1 is WSHSY, CDR2 SAAADI, per germline. The CDR3 loop reads CASQGASGDSYNEQFF. The CDR3 DNA is TGCGCCAGCCAGGGCGCCAGCGGAGATTCCTACAATGAGCAGTTCTTC.

This chain links TRBV28 with TRBJ1-5, with D uncertain. V lost 2 bases and J 8 bases, leaving 7 bases between the germline ends. The CDR3 totals 12 residues. The germline gives CDR1 MDHEN, CDR2 SYDVKM. As DNA, the CDR3 is TGTGCCAGCAGTTTAATGTTGGAGCCCCAGCATTTT. It is translated as CASSLMLEPQHF.

The rearrangement uses TRBV6-6 and TRBJ1-3; D call uncertain. The length of the CDR3 is 16 residues. Trimming took off 2 bases at V and 2 bases at J, with 13 bases between the two ends. The V gene's germline CDR1 is MNHNY and CDR2 SVGAGI (reference sequence). The CDR3 region has the DNA TGTGCCAGCAGTTACGGGAGCAGTGTTCCTGGAAACACCATATATTTT. It specifies CASSYGSSVPGNTIYF.

The chain is built from TRBV5-1 and TRBJ2-1; D is perhaps TRBD1 or TRBD2 (5 bases each). V gave up 4 bases and J gave up 7 bases, with 9 bases separating them. Germline CDR1 is SGHRS and CDR2 is YFSETQ. There are 12 residues in the CDR3. CDR3 nucleotide sequence: TGCGCCAGCAGCCGGTGGGGGAATGAGCAGTTCTTC. This encodes CASSRWGNEQFF.

The rearrangement links TRBV4-3 to TRBJ2-4, with D possibly TRBD1 on 6 matching bases. Deletions cut 0 bases from V and 6 bases from J, with 18 bases between. From germline, CDR1 is LGHNA and CDR2 YSLEER. The CDR3 loop spans 17 amino acids. The CDR3 here is CASSQDHEGEGGNIQYF. The CDR3, as DNA: TGCGCCAGCAGCCAAGATCATGAGGGAGAAGGGGGAAACATTCAGTACTTC.

V gene TRBV30 combines with J gene TRBJ1-5; 10 nucleotides match TRBD1. Germline CDR1 GTSNPN, CDR2 SVGIG (reference sequence). V lost 1 base to trimming and J lost 8 bases; unmatched junction nucleotides: 5. The CDR3 is 14 residues long. This CDR3 reads CAWSAGQGTEPQHF. CDR3 nucleotide sequence: TGTGCCTGGAGTGCGGGACAGGGGACAGAGCCCCAGCATTTT. The full variable domain, rest sourced from reference TRBV30 and TRBJ1-5, is SQTIHQWPATLVQPVGSPLSLECTVEGTSNPNLYWYRQAAGRGLQLLFYSVGIGQISSEVPQNLSASRPQDRQFILSSKKLLLSDSGFYLCAWSAGQGTEPQHFGDGTRLSIL.

The rearrangement uses TRBV5-6 and TRBJ2-3; TRBD1 aligns across 10 bases. Germline assignment: CDR1 SGHDT and CDR2 YYEEEE. The CDR3 consists of 15 residues. J lost 6 bases, V lost 4 bases, and 8 bases had no gene match. CDR3 in DNA: TGTGCCAGCAGCCCGACAGGGGGCTTGGGGGATACGCAGTATTTT. Encoded protein: CASSPTGGLGDTQYF. Full variable domain (remainder filled in from reference TRBV5-6 and TRBJ2-3): DAGVTQSPTHLIKTRGQQVTLRCSPKSGHDTVSWYQQALGQGPQFIFQYYEEEERQRGNFPDRFSGHQFPNYSSELNVNALLLGDSALYLCASSPTGGLGDTQYFGPGTRLTVL.

Remarks on this clone: In the same sample, other DNA sequences code for this CDR3. The chain combines TRBV9 with TRBJ1-2; no definite D call. V was shortened by 4 bases and J by 5 bases, with 9 bases between the two germline ends. This CDR3 is 12 amino acids long. Germline V gives CDR1 SGDLS, CDR2 YYNGEE. The DNA for the CDR3 is TGTGCCAGCAGCCCCGAAGGGTATGGCTACACCTTC. This sequence encodes CASSPEGYGYTF.

The chain combines TRBV15 with TRBJ2-7, with 8 bases that match TRBD2. V was pared by 0 bases and J by 6 bases, with 10 bases of the junction left unmatched. The CDR3 has 16 amino acids. Germline CDR1 LNHNV, CDR2 YYDKDF (reference sequence). CDR3 sequence: CATSRDGAGGAPEQYF. Written as DNA, the CDR3 is TGTGCCACCAGCAGAGATGGGGCGGGGGGCGCCCCCGAGCAGTACTTC.

J is TRBJ1-1 and V is TRBV4-3; D gene ambiguous. Trimming cost V 0 bases and J 0 bases, with 8 bases left between them. This CDR3 is built from 15 residues. From germline, CDR1 is LGHNA and CDR2 YSLEER. The DNA of the CDR3 is TGCGCCAGCAGCCAAGAACCACGAATGAACACTGAAGCTTTCTTT. Its translation: CASSQEPRMNTEAFF.

This rearrangement joins TRBV27 to TRBJ2-7; D tentatively fits TRBD1 or TRBD2 (6 bases each). Trimming pared 6 bases from V and 2 bases from J, leaving 14 bases between. The germline V gene has CDR1 MNHEY and CDR2 SMNVEV (reference sequence). The CDR3 has 14 residues. CDR3 protein: CASSIGGTTYEQYF. CDR3 in DNA: TGTGCCAGCAGCATAGGCGGGACAACCTACGAGCAGTACTTC.

The V gene is TRBV2, the J gene TRBJ2-1, with D maybe TRBD1 (6 bases). V lost 3 bases and J 3 bases, leaving 9 bases between the germline ends. CDR1 and CDR2 (germline): SNHLY, FYNNEI. The CDR3 extends over 14 amino acids. The CDR3 DNA reads as TGTGCCAGCAGTGAGGGCAGGGGCTACAATGAGCAGTTCTTC. The encoded protein is CASSEGRGYNEQFF.

The chain has TRBV11-2 and TRBJ2-7; D is perhaps TRBD2 (6 bases). The CDR3 runs 16 residues. The germline V and J ends were trimmed by 5 bases and 0 bases, with 17 bases remaining between them. The germline V gene encodes CDR1 SGHAT and CDR2 FQNNGV. For the CDR3, the DNA is TGTGCCAGCAGCCCCCCTGGAGGGGCCTACTCCTACGAGCAGTACTTC. Translated: CASSPPGGAYSYEQYF.

The V gene is TRBV4-1, the J gene TRBJ1-1, with D unresolved. V lost 0 bases, J lost 10 bases, and 15 bases lay in between. In germline, CDR1 is MGHRA, CDR2 YSYEKL. CDR3 length: 14 amino acids. CDR3 region: CASSQDGSPTGAFF. CDR3 bases: TGCGCCAGCAGCCAAGATGGTTCCCCGACCGGAGCTTTCTTT.

This sequence joins TRBV5-1 and TRBJ2-3, with D possibly called TRBD1 or TRBD2 (5 bases each). The CDR3 is made up of 16 amino acids. The germline V gene encodes CDR1 SGHRS and CDR2 YFSETQ. Trimming shortened V by 0 bases and J by 2 bases, and 13 bases separated the two germline ends. This chain's CDR3 is CASSLGAQGVTDTQYF. The DNA for the CDR3 is TGCGCCAGCAGCTTGGGGGCCCAGGGAGTCACAGATACGCAGTATTTT.

The J gene is TRBJ1-2, the V gene TRBV5-1; D is ambiguous. The ends were cut back, 0 bases at V and 4 bases at J, with 16 bases in the middle. Per the germline V gene, CDR1 is SGHRS and CDR2 is YFSETQ. This CDR3 is built from 16 residues. The CDR3 nucleotides read TGCGCCAGCAGCTTGGCCTGGGCAGAGAAGGTCTATGGCTACACCTTC. Its translation is CASSLAWAEKVYGYTF.

The chain joins TRBV4-3 to TRBJ2-7; perhaps TRBD2 as D (6 bases). This CDR3 has 14 amino acids. CDR1 is LGHNA and CDR2 is YSLEER in the germline V gene. V shed 3 bases and J shed 0 bases, with 9 bases lying between them. CDR3 sequence reads: CASSHTGDSYEQYF. CDR3 coding DNA: TGCGCCAGCAGCCACACGGGAGACTCCTACGAGCAGTACTTC.